These 3 T cell receptor beta chains were all obtained from the same sample, sequenced in a study of glioma-infiltrating T cells after dendritic cell vaccination. Assay used: immunoSEQ multiplex PCR; TCRdb lists only in-frame clones, some missing. The data contain 95,000 or so clones, 85% of them singletons. The input for sequencing was blood, taken before dendritic cell vaccination. All receptors come from a human donor with glioblastoma.

CDR3 coding DNA: TGTGCCAGCAGCTTGGCAGACAGGACATCACCCCTCCACTTT. Its translation: CASSLADRTSPLHF. The V and J genes are TRBV5-4 and TRBJ1-6; D is possibly TRBD1 (6 bases). Germline V gene data show CDR1 as SGHNT and CDR2 as YYREEE (reference sequence). This CDR3 contains 14 residues. The V gene lost 0 bases and the J gene lost 10 bases, with 11 bases spanning the gap.

The chain links TRBV5-6 to TRBJ2-7; 10 bases are a match to TRBD1. J was trimmed by 6 bases and V by 2 bases; bases with no gene match: 8. In germline, CDR1 is SGHDT, CDR2 YYEEEE. The CDR3 runs to 15 residues. CDR3 coding DNA: TGTGCCAGCAGCTTCGCTTCCGGGACAGGGGTCGAGCAGTACTTC. Translation: CASSFASGTGVEQYF. Filled out from reference TRBV5-6 and TRBJ2-7, the complete variable domain reads DAGVTQSPTHLIKTRGQQVTLRCSPKSGHDTVSWYQQALGQGPQFIFQYYEEEERQRGNFPDRFSGHQFPNYSSELNVNALLLGDSALYLCASSFASGTGVEQYFGPGTRLTVT.

The V gene is TRBV9, the J gene TRBJ2-5; 10 bases align to TRBD2. CDR1 SGDLS and CDR2 YYNGEE come from the germline V gene. V was pared by 0 bases and J by 5 bases, with 4 bases of the junction left unmatched. There are 15 residues in the CDR3. CDR3 DNA sequence: TGTGCCAGCAGCGTAGGTCTAGCGGGGGCGGAGACCCAGTACTTC. This sequence encodes CASSVGLAGAETQYF.